This TCR beta chain was recovered during a study of shared clonotypes between healthy human individuals (dated by TCRdb to the early 2020s). In terms of the full investigation: A couple of women and a few men aged 18 to 49 years were included in the cohort. For each donor, CD4 naive and CD4 memory were each run on three plates, CD8 naive on two plates, and CD8 memory on one plate. To estimate repertoire size and how much clonotype sharing occurs between individuals, the study deeply sequenced the blood TCR repertoires of about five healthy adults. Libraries were prepared and TCR repertoires were sequenced by different laboratories using diverse techniques, in order to increase sequencing depth and limit assay-specific biases. Leukapheresis yielded between about 0.8 and 8.9 billion PBMCs per donor. General conclusions and limits of the study: Even with the large sequencing depth, rarefaction of the sorted-subset datasets indicated that sequencing was incomplete. Sharing across several donors was observed for around 5% of naive CD4, over 3% of naive CD8, roughly 2.3% of memory CD4, and roughly 0.4% of memory CD8 clonotypes. Pairwise subsampling led to the expectation that sequencing depth would affect the degree of clonotype sharing among donors. The genetic and exposure-history diversity represented was limited by the small number of donors. Sampling was limited to blood, and TCR repertoires in tissue likely differ from TCR repertoires in blood. Higher generation probabilities were observed for clonotypes shared by all four sorted-subset donors than for non-shared clonotypes. Larger estimated clonotype richness was generally found for naive subsets than for memory subsets.

TCR CDR3 regions were amplified from genomic DNA by multiplex PCR using the deep immunoSEQ assay. Extracted genomic DNA from each cell subset was spread evenly across all wells of several immunoSEQ 96-well plates, with each plate serving as a replicate. Each replicate PCR for sorted subsets received around 210 ng genomic DNA, equal to about 29,000 T cell genomes. The purified libraries were quantified using a Qubit 3.0 fluorometer, sized with a Bioanalyzer 2100, and then quantified again using the KAPA Library Quantification kit. Every immunoSEQ 96-well plate was sequenced on a dedicated single-read 150-cycle Illumina NextSeq 550 flow cell. Processing in the source paper ran as follows. The immunoSEQ output contained only junctional sequences without quality scores, so filtering could not match that applied to full-length reads. To assign V/J genes and CDR3, sequences were annotated against IMGT germline references using PyIR, a Python wrapper for IgBLAST v1.9. Reads were filtered out if the reads had weak V/J assignments (E-value above 1e-6), no CDR3, stop codons, out-of-frame junctions, or ambiguous translated residues. A V3J clonotype was defined by an identical inferred V gene, J gene, and CDR3 amino acid sequence. The percentage overlap between two repertoires was calculated by dividing the number of shared unique clonotypes by the size of the smaller repertoire. Three approaches were used to assess repertoire richness: RTK rarefaction, the Chao1 estimator, and Recon v2.1 estimates of unobserved clonotypes. For all TCRbeta clonotypes obtained by the gDNA method from several donors, generation probabilities were computed with OLGA. The table comes from immuneACCESS by way of TCRdb, which keeps in-frame sequences with V and J called. Part of the clones is missing from these tables; in studies checked, under half for an unresolved V gene and the rest for unknown reasons. V and J calls and clone size are given by that table; D and trimming were obtained from the DNA. A total of about 2 million clones appear in this sample, about 95% of them only once. The ten largest clones represent less than 1.5% of the sample.

This clone was recorded once. Its specific antigen is unknown. Base qualities are not provided; no much larger clone lies one nucleotide away. CD8 naive samples were obtained by positive selection for CCR7 among CD45RO-negative cells, yielding a CD45RA+CCR7+ population from which TemRA cells were excluded. The donors were healthy, HIV-negative adults with no recently reported acute infections or vaccinations. Every donor was a Caucasian adult living in Nashville, Tennessee, USA. Blood was collected by leukapheresis, and PBMCs were isolated by Ficoll-Histopaque density gradient centrifugation and then cryopreserved in liquid nitrogen vapor phase. Analytical flow cytometry was used to check the purity and quantity of every magnetically sorted T cell population. Genomic DNA was isolated from every sorted fraction and measured by UV absorbance on a Nanodrop 2000c. The sample comprised naive CD8+ T cells sorted from blood. Taken with the paper, the label for cell subset or site translates to: CD45RA+CCR7+. The source is a man between 18 and 29 years old in good health.

Read as DNA, the sequence is TGTGCCAGCAGCCAAGCCTCTGGAGCCCTATCATCCTACGAGCAGTACTTC. Its protein reads: CASSQASGALSSYEQYF. The chain is assembled from TRBV4-2 and TRBJ2-7, with the D segment identity uncertain. Reading the germline V gene gives CDR1 LGHNA and CDR2 YNFKEQ. Between the V and J ends, shortened by 1 base and 1 base respectively, the junction contains 17 bases. The CDR3, from cysteine to phenylalanine, totals 17 residues. The CDR3 DNA has 51 bases and is translated from base 1.